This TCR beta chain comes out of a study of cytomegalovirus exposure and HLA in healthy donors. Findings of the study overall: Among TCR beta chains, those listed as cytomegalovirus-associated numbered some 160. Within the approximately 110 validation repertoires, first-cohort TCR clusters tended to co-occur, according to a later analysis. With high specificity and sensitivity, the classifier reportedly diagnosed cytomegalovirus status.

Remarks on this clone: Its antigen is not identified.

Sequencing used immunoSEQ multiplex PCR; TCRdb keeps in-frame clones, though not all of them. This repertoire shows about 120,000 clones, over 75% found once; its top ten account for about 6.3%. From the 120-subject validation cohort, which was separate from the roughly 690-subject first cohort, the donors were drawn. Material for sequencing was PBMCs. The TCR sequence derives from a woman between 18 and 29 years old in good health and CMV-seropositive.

In nucleotides, the CDR3 is TGTGCCAGCAGTTATCGACAGTCGGGCGGCTACACCTTC. Translation gives CASSYRQSGGYTF. V gene TRBV6-5 combines with J gene TRBJ1-2; a weak D match, TRBD1 (5 bases). This CDR3 comprises 13 residues. The V and J ends lost 3 bases and 8 bases respectively, with 13 bases between them. Germline CDR1 MNHEY, CDR2 SVGAGI.